These T cell receptor beta chains were read from a single sample in a study of shared clonotypes between healthy human individuals. Assay used: immunoSEQ multiplex PCR; TCRdb lists only in-frame clones, some missing. The sample has around 1,100,000 clones, approximately 77% seen once. Sequenced material: memory CD4+ T cells from PBMCs. These receptors originate from a man younger than 35 in good health. Some clones in this sample may be carry-over from other donors' samples. Both conserved end residues are part of each CDR3. A D gene is named only where the DNA matches it firmly. Only part of the rows carry a size: once, few, many, or a class if the clone is expanded.

V	size	J	D	length	DNA	CDR3
TRBV28	.	TRBJ1-2	.	15	TGTGCCAGCAGACCGTACCTGGGGCAGGGGTATGGCTACACCTTC	CASRPYLGQGYGYTF
TRBV5-5	.	TRBJ2-3	.	16	TGTGCCAGCAGCTTGAGGTGGGCAGGGCAGGAAGATACGCAGTATTTT	CASSLRWAGQEDTQYF
TRBV5-1	.	TRBJ2-5	.	15	TGCGCCAGCAACAAGGGGAGGCCGGCTCAAGAGACCCAGTACTTC	CASNKGRPAQETQYF
TRBV23-1	.	TRBJ2-1	.	17	TGCGCCAGCAGGAGACGTAACAGGTCCCTCAAACGTAATGAGCAGTTCTTC	CASRRRNRSLKRNEQFF
TRBV28	.	TRBJ1-4	.	16	TGTGCCAGCAGTTTATGGGGCACAGGGAGGGAGGAAAAACTGTTTTTT	CASSLWGTGREEKLFF
TRBV30	few	TRBJ1-6	.	13	TGTGCCTGGACCGGGACCGATTATTCACCCCTCCACTTT	CAWTGTDYSPLHF
TRBV5-1	.	TRBJ2-1	TRBD2	17	TGCGCCAGCAGCTTGGGACTAGCGGGGAGCTCCTACAATGAGCAGTTCTTC	CASSLGLAGSSYNEQFF
TRBV6-1	.	TRBJ1-3	.	14	TGTGCCAGCACTCTAGGAGGGGATGGAAACACCATATATTTT	CASTLGGDGNTIYF
TRBV2	.	TRBJ2-3	.	14	TGTGCCAGCAGTGAGGCAGTAATAGCAGATACGCAGTATTTT	CASSEAVIADTQYF
TRBV27	.	TRBJ2-7	.	14	TGTGCCAGCAGTCCCATACCCCCTACCTACGAGCAGTACTTC	CASSPIPPTYEQYF
TRBV11-1	once	TRBJ2-2	.	13	TGTGCCAGCAGGGAGGGAGTTCGCGGGGAGCTGTTTTTT	CASREGVRGELFF